Listed below are T cell receptor beta chains from one sample, sequenced in a study of T cell responses to AZD1222 COVID-19 vaccine. Sequencing was performed with immunoSEQ multiplex PCR; in TCRdb, only in-frame clones are kept and a portion is missing. The sample comprises approximately 110,000 clones, about nine tenths of which are singletons, and 4.5% to 5% rests with the top ten. The material was peripheral blood, obtained on day 0 of AZD1222 vaccination. These receptor sequences come from an adult in good health. CDR3s leave out the opening cysteine and the closing phenylalanine or tryptophan. Clone size is given for some rows only: seen once, a few or many times, or a class if the clone is expanded.

size	V	CDR3
.	TRBV28	ASRPRTGVNEKLF
.	TRBV7-2	ASSLDRGITEAF
.	TRBV7-2	ASSLGTGPTSGNTIY
.	TRBV5-1	ASSADRDGVAYGYT
.	TRBV5-8	ASSLGRSSGANVLT
.	TRBV7-3	ASSESSGGAWADTQY
.	TRBV18	ASSPPGHRGEAF
.	TRBV2	ASRKGDSTEQF
once	TRBV9	ASSSGTLRYTEAF
.	TRBV5-6	ASSSALAGGQSSYNEQF
.	TRBV5-1	ASGIGVLNTEAF
.	TRBV28	ASYRAHGYT
.	TRBV5-8	ASSLEGDDYGYT
.	TRBV2	ASSEAQGNTDTQY
.	TRBV7-3	ASSLNLYEQY
.	TRBV6-2/TRBV6-3	ASSGIRTEAF
.	TRBV21-1	ASSTQGAYEQY
few	TRBV4-3	ASSQEIFTGATEAF
.	TRBV29-1	SVKAGFQGSYEQY
.	TRBV10-3	AISGSQETQY
.	TRBV7-2	ASSPGLAETQY
.	TRBV2	ASRGVGRTEAF
.	TRBV5-6	ASSGRGRSNQPQH
.	TRBV4-1	ASSQPWGEKLF
.	TRBV19	ASSHGTLNGELF
.	TRBV19	ATTTGTSLKGEQF
.	TRBV27	ASSLSREVQPQH
.	TRBV6-2/TRBV6-3	ASRPSANTGELF
.	TRBV6-2/TRBV6-3	ASSYPDRANTGELF
.	TRBV24-1	ATSGVKGETQY
.	TRBV4-2	ASSSSYEQY
.	TRBV28	ASTNTDTQY
.	TRBV4-1	ASSDQQNLGNQPQH
few	TRBV2	ASSPMGGGADTQY
few	TRBV4-1	ASSQGGQDVYGYT
once	TRBV18	ASSPRGRGDTEAF
.	TRBV19	ASSMVQLRDGYT
.	TRBV19	ASSGVSRIGAF
.	TRBV2	ASNREFSYEQY
.	TRBV11-3	ASSLADGAGKETQY
.	TRBV20-1	SAQNEQF
.	TRBV19	ASSTSGVGETQY
.	TRBV7-9	ASSASGGGTHNSPLH
once	TRBV19	ASSIGRQETQY
.	TRBV6-4	ASSESPGGRCT
.	TRBV5-4	ASSLTPGLAGAHQETQY
.	TRBV6-5	ASIASGEKPQH